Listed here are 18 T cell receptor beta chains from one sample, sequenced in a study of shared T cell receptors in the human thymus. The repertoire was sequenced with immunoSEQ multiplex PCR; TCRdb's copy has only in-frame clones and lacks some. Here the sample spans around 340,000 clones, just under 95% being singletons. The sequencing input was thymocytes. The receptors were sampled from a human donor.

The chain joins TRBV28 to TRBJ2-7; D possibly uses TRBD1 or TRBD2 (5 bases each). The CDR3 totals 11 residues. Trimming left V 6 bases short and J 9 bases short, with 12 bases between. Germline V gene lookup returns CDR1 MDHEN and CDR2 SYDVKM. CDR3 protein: CASSHSGPQYF. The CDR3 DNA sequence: TGTGCCAGCAGCCACTCGGGACCGCAGTACTTC.

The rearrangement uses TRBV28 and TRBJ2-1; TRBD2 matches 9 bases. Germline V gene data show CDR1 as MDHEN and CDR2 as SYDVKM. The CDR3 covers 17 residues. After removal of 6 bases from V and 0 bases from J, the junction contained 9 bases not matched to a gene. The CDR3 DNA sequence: TGTGCCAGCAGGGCGCGACTAGCGGTAAGCTCCTACAATGAGCAGTTCTTC. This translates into CASRARLAVSSYNEQFF.

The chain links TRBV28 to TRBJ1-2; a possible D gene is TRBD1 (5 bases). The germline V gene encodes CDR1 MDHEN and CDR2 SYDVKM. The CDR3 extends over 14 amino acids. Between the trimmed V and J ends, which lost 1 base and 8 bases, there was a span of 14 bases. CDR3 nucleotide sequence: TGTGCCAGCAGTTTATCCCCAGGGATGGGGGGCTACACCTTC. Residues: CASSLSPGMGGYTF.

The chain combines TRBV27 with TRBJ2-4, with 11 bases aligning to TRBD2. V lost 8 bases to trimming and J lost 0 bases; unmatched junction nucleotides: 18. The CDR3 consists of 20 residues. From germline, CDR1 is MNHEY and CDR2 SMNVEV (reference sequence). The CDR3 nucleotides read TGTGCCAGCCCCTTAATGTGCCTAGCGGGAGGCCTTCGAGCCAAAAACATTCAGTACTTC. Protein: CASPLMCLAGGLRAKNIQYF.

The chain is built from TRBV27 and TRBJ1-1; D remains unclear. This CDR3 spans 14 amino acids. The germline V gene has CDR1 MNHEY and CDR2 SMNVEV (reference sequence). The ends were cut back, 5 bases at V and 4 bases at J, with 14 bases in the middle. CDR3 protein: CASSMEGSSTEAFF. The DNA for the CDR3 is TGTGCCAGCAGTATGGAGGGCTCGAGCACTGAAGCTTTCTTT.

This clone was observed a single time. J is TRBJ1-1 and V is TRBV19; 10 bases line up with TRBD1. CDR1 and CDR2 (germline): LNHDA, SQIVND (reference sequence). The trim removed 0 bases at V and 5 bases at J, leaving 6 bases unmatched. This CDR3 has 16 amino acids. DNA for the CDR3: TGTGCCAGTAGTATAGATCGGGACAGGGGAGAAACTGAAGCTTTCTTT. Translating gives CASSIDRDRGETEAFF. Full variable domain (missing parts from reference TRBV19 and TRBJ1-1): DGGITQSPKYLFRKEGQNVTLSCEQNLNHDAMYWYRQDPGQGLRLIYYSQIVNDFQKGDIAEGYSVSREKKESFPLTVTSAQKNPTAFYLCASSIDRDRGETEAFFGQGTRLTVV.

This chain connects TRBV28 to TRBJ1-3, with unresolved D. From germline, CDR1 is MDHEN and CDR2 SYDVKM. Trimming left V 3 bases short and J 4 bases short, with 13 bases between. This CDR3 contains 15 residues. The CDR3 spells CASSFGQRDGNTIYF. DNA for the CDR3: TGTGCCAGCAGTTTCGGGCAGCGAGACGGAAACACCATATATTTT.

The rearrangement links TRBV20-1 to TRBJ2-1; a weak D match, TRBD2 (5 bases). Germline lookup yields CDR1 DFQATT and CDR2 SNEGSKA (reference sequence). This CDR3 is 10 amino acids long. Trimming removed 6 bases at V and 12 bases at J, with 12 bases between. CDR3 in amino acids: CSARTSGQFF. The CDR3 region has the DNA TGCAGTGCCCGGACTTCTGGGCAGTTCTTC.

The CDR3 coding sequence is TGCGCCAGCAGCCAAGAAAGTCGGGCCTACACAGATACGCAGTATTTT. This gives the protein CASSQESRAYTDTQYF. The V and J genes are TRBV4-1 and TRBJ2-3; no clear D gene. Trimming took off 0 bases at V and 2 bases at J, with 12 bases between the two ends. The germline gives CDR1 MGHRA, CDR2 YSYEKL. CDR3 length equals 16 residues.

In DNA, the CDR3 is TGCAGCGTTGAAGGGAGGGACAGGGAGTCTGAAGGCTACACCTTC. As protein: CSVEGRDRESEGYTF. The chain has TRBV29-1 and TRBJ1-2, with TRBD1 matching 9 bases. The J segment lost 8 bases and the V segment lost 1 base, leaving 11 bases of the junction unmatched. The CDR3 is 15 residues long. The germline gives CDR1 SQVTM, CDR2 ANQGSEA.

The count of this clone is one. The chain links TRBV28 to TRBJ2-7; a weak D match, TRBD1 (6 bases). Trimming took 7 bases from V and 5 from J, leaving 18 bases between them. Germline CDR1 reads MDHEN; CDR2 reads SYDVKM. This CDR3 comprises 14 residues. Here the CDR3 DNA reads TGTGCCAGCAATGTTCGTGACAGGCACCACGAGCAGTACTTC. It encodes CASNVRDRHHEQYF.

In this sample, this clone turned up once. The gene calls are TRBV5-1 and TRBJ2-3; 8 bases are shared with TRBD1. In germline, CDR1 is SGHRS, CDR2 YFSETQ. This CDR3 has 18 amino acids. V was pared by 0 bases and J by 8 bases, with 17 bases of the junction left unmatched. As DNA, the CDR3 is TGCGCCAGCAGCTTGGACTTAGGACAGGGTCCGGGTGAATGTACGCAGTATTTT. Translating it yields CASSLDLGQGPGECTQYF.

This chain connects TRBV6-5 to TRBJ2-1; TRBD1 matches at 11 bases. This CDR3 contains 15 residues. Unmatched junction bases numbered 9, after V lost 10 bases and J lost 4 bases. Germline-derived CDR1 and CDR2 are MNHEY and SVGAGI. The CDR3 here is CATDGGQGVYNEQFF. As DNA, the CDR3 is TGTGCCACCGACGGGGGACAGGGGGTATACAATGAGCAGTTCTTC.

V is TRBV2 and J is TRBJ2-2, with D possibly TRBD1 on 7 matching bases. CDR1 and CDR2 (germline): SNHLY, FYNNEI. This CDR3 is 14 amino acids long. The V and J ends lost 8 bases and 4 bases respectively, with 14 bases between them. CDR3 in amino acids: CASEIQGGTGELFF. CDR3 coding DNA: TGTGCCAGCGAGATCCAGGGGGGCACCGGGGAGCTGTTTTTT.

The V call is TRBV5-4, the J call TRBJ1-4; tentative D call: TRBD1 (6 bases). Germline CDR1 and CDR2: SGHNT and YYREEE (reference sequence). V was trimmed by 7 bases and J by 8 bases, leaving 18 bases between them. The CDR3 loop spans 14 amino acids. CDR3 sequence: CASECRDIGEKLFF. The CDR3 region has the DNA TGTGCCAGCGAATGCCGGGACATCGGGGAAAAACTGTTTTTT.

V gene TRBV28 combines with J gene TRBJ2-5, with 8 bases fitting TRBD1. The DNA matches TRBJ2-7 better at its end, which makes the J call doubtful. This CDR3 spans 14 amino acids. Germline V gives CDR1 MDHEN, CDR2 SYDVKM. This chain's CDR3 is CASSPDRATYEQYF. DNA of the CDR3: TGTGCCAGCAGTCCGGACAGGGCAACCTACGAGCAGTACTTC.

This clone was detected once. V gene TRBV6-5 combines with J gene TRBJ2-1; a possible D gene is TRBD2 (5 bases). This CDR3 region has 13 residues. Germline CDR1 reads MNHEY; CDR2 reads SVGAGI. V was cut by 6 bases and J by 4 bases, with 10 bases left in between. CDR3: CASSPREYNEQFF. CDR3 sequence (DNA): TGTGCCAGCAGCCCAAGGGAGTACAATGAGCAGTTCTTC.

CDR3 loop: CASSSQEGRTEAFF. As DNA, the CDR3 is TGTGCCAGCAGCAGCCAGGAGGGTAGGACTGAAGCTTTCTTT. This sequence joins TRBV6-4 and TRBJ1-1; no clear D gene. This CDR3 spans 14 amino acids. CDR1 and CDR2 (germline): MRHNA, SNTAGT. Trimming pared 6 bases from V and 5 bases from J, leaving 16 bases between.